This T cell receptor beta chain was sequenced during a study of graft-versus-host responses after intestinal transplantation. In the study overall: Each transplant was multivisceral, liver-intestinal, or isolated intestinal. Once they had received anti-thymocyte globulin induction, all recipients took tacrolimus and steroids for about 3 years.

General study results and limits: Recipient marrow showed GvH clones, some seen first in ileum or blood. The study found high graft-versus-host to host-versus-graft clonal ratios in allografts of patients with graft-donor T cell macrochimerism.

Note on this clone: What it binds is not known.

Generated by immunoSEQ multiplex PCR, the TCRdb table keeps only in-frame clones and is missing some. Among about 78,000 clones listed, roughly 87% were seen once. Germline V CDR1 and CDR2: SGHNT, YYREEE (reference sequence). CDR3 length: 16 residues. V dropped 0 bases and J dropped 1 base, with 13 bases sitting between them. Specimen: unstimulated CD8+ T cells sorted from spleen or lymph node cells, collected before transplant. This chain uses TRBV5-4 with TRBJ1-2; D remains ambiguous. This TCR was recovered from a human donor who was the organ donor for an intestinal transplant. The CDR3 reads CASSLGPVASNYGYTF. CDR3 DNA sequence: TGTGCCAGCAGCTTGGGTCCGGTCGCCAGTAACTATGGCTACACCTTC.